The 18 T cell receptor beta chains below come from one sample, sequenced in a study of blood T cells in healthy people across ages. Together with a sample-barcoded 5' primer, a J-beta primer mix was included in a second PCR lasting about 6 to 12 cycles. TCRdb itself ran the 5' RACE reads through MiXCR, one entry per CDR3 protein. The table lists approximately 810,000 distinct CDR3 sequences, around 34% of them singletons, with 10% to 15% in the top ten. Sequences were obtained from blood. The receptors derive from a young man in good health.

About this clonotype: A much bigger clone sits one base away, suggesting this may be a read error. This chain joins TRBV29-1 and TRBJ1-1, with D perhaps TRBD1 (6 bases). This CDR3 is 13 amino acids long. Germline V gene lookup returns CDR1 SQVTM and CDR2 ANQGSEA. The CDR3, as DNA: TGCAGCGCAGGACAGATAATGAACGCTGAAGCTTTCTTT. Protein product: CSAGQIMNAEAFF.

The V gene is TRBV7-3, the J gene TRBJ2-1; perhaps TRBD1 as D (6 bases). The germline CDR1 and CDR2 sequences are SGHTA and FQGTGA. V lost 5 bases, J lost 10 bases, and 12 bases lay in between. The CDR3 runs 12 residues. Written as DNA, the CDR3 is TGTGCCAGCAGCCCTCCGGGACAAGAGCAGTTCTTC. This translates into CASSPPGQEQFF.

This clonotype was counted a few times. V gene TRBV5-5 combines with J gene TRBJ1-2; D is uncertain. The germline V gene encodes CDR1 SGHKS and CDR2 YYEKEE (reference sequence). The CDR3 consists of 12 residues. V was pared by 0 bases and J by 8 bases, with 8 bases between. CDR3 residues: CASSLDAGGYTF. For the CDR3, the DNA is TGTGCCAGCAGCTTGGATGCGGGGGGCTACACCTTC.

This rearrangement joins TRBV7-7 to TRBJ2-1; 8 bases line up with TRBD2. Looked up from germline, CDR1 is SSHAT and CDR2 is FNYEAQ (reference sequence). This CDR3 is built from 18 residues. CDR3 protein: CACSSIPLAGGLQGEQFF. Here the CDR3 DNA reads TGTGCTTGCAGCTCCATCCCTCTTGCGGGGGGACTTCAGGGTGAGCAGTTCTTC.

CDR3 bases: TGTGCCAGCAGCCCTGGGACCTGGCTGAATGAGCAGTTCTTC. The encoded protein is CASSPGTWLNEQFF. The J gene is TRBJ2-1, the V gene TRBV12-3 or TRBV12-4, with D possibly called TRBD1 or TRBD2 (5 bases each). The CDR3 sequence is 14 residues long. Trimming cost V 6 bases and J 7 bases, with 16 bases left between them.

This clonotype has ten or more counts. The chain recombines TRBV29-1 with TRBJ1-4, with D possibly matching TRBD1 (5 bases). The V and J ends lost 0 bases and 0 bases respectively, with 8 bases between them. Germline V gives CDR1 SQVTM, CDR2 ANQGSEA. CDR3 length: 15 residues. CDR3 residues: CSVEDPTATNEKLFF. The CDR3 bases are TGCAGCGTTGAAGATCCGACAGCAACTAATGAAAAACTGTTTTTT.

This clonotype was seen more than once but under ten times. This chain connects TRBV5-1 to TRBJ2-1, with TRBD2 identical over 13 bases. CDR1 and CDR2 from the germline V gene are SGHRS and YFSETQ. With V trimmed by 4 bases and J by 3 bases, 7 bases remained unmatched. This CDR3 comprises 17 residues. The CDR3 DNA reads as TGCGCCAGCAGCGACACTAGCGGGGGGGCCGGCTACAATGAGCAGTTCTTC. This encodes CASSDTSGGAGYNEQFF.

This clonotype showed up just a few times. The chain has TRBV2 and TRBJ1-1, with TRBD1 identical over 8 bases. Germline V CDR1 and CDR2: SNHLY, FYNNEI. CDR3 length: 15 residues. The V gene end was trimmed by 2 bases and the J gene end by 1 base; junction bases not matched to a gene: 3. CDR3: CASSEMGQENTEAFF. The CDR3 nucleotides are TGTGCCAGCAGTGAAATGGGACAGGAGAACACTGAAGCTTTCTTT.

The rearrangement joins TRBV5-1 to TRBJ2-1; TRBD2 agrees at 11 bases. This CDR3 has 16 residues. The V and J ends lost 4 bases and 0 bases, in that order; junction bases with no gene match: 3. Germline V gene data show CDR1 as SGHRS and CDR2 as YFSETQ. The CDR3 DNA reads TGCGCCAGCAGCCGGGGGACTAGCGGCTCCTACAATGAGCAGTTCTTC. Amino acids: CASSRGTSGSYNEQFF.

This clonotype was counted only a few times. This rearrangement joins TRBV4-3 to TRBJ1-1; 7 positions match TRBD1. V lost 3 bases to trimming and J lost 0 bases; unmatched junction nucleotides: 7. The CDR3 runs 16 residues. In germline, CDR1 is LGHNA, CDR2 YSLEER. The CDR3 loop reads CASSHYRGLMNTEAFF. The CDR3 DNA is TGCGCCAGCAGCCACTATAGGGGGCTCATGAACACTGAAGCTTTCTTT.

The chain joins TRBV5-4 to TRBJ2-5, with 11 positions matching TRBD1. Trimming at V came to 0 bases and at J to 4 bases, leaving 11 bases not matched to a gene. The V gene's germline CDR1 is SGHNT and CDR2 YYREEE (reference sequence). The CDR3 loop spans 18 amino acids. The CDR3 DNA sequence: TGTGCCAGCAGCTTGGAAGCGGGACAGGGGGGACTAGGAGAGACCCAGTACTTC. Translating it yields CASSLEAGQGGLGETQYF.

There are many counts of this clonotype. The chain carries TRBV12-3 or TRBV12-4 and TRBJ2-7; D is unresolved. This CDR3 region has 16 residues. The V and J ends lost 7 bases and 9 bases respectively, with 28 bases between them. The DNA for the CDR3 is TGTGCCAGCAAAACTACCAAGGCAGGCGCCGTTTCCGGGCAGTACTTC. It translates to CASKTTKAGAVSGQYF.

This clonotype has just one count. The V and J genes are TRBV12-3 or TRBV12-4 and TRBJ2-2, with D tentatively TRBD1 (5 bases). The CDR3 sequence is 16 residues long. V lost 7 bases and J lost 6, with 21 bases in between. CDR3 DNA: TGTGCCAGCACCCCCAAACGTACAGGCCGATCCGGGGAGCTGTTTTTT. Its protein is CASTPKRTGRSGELFF.

This clonotype was counted between two and nine times. This chain connects TRBV4-3 to TRBJ1-1; no definite D call. The length of the CDR3 is 17 residues. With 0 bases removed from V and 1 base from J, the gap between germline ends came to 15 bases. The germline gives CDR1 LGHNA, CDR2 YSLEER. The CDR3 loop is CASSQDYDTIPNTEAFF. The CDR3 DNA reads as TGCGCCAGCAGCCAAGATTATGATACTATTCCGAACACTGAAGCTTTCTTT.

This clonotype was seen only a few times. The chain recombines TRBV3-1 with TRBJ1-3, with a weak D call TRBD1 (5 bases). Trimming pared 0 bases from V and 4 bases from J, leaving 10 bases between. Germline CDR1 is LGHDT and CDR2 is YNNKEL (reference sequence). CDR3 size: 15 residues. The CDR3 DNA sequence: TGTGCCAGCAGCCAAGAAATAACAGGAGGAAACACCATATATTTT. This codes for CASSQEITGGNTIYF.

This clonotype was counted a single time. The genes are TRBV9 and TRBJ2-7; D unresolved. CDR1 is SGDLS and CDR2 is YYNGEE in the germline V gene. The V end lost 2 bases, the J end lost 11 bases, and 17 bases lay between the germline ends. The CDR3 length is 13 residues. This CDR3 is CASSVANLNEKYF. The CDR3 region has the DNA TGTGCCAGCAGCGTCGCCAACCTCAATGAGAAGTACTTC.

This clonotype has a handful of counts. The chain couples TRBV4-1 to TRBJ2-3, with D unresolved. There are 12 residues in the CDR3. Trimming cost V 3 bases and J 5 bases, with 6 bases left between them. Germline V CDR1 and CDR2: MGHRA, YSYEKL. CDR3 bases: TGCGCCAGCAGCCATATCCGAGATACGCAGTATTTT. Its protein is CASSHIRDTQYF.

The chain links TRBV20-1 to TRBJ2-2; D may be TRBD1 (6 bases). This CDR3 has 16 amino acids. The germline gives CDR1 DFQATT, CDR2 SNEGSKA (reference sequence). The V end was cut by 2 bases, the J end by 4 bases, with 17 bases between. CDR3 amino acids: CSARLEGGTGTGELFF. In nucleotides, the CDR3 is TGCAGTGCTAGATTGGAAGGGGGAACGGGCACCGGGGAGCTGTTTTTT.